This T cell receptor beta chain was identified in a study of radiation and T cells in renal cell carcinoma. Note on this clone: Its antigen remains unknown.

The time point here: blood 2 weeks post-SBRT. Indicated treatment: 15 Gy SBRT to primary tumor, nephrectomy 4 weeks later. Serial blood draws occurred at baseline and 2 and 4 weeks post-SBRT. Germline CDR1 SGHRS, CDR2 YFSETQ. The CDR3 contains 16 residues. Germline trimming cut 4 bases from V and 7 bases from J; bases unmatched to any gene: 5. Overall study findings and caveats: Pretreatment tumor biopsies were lacking, so baseline clonotypes are unknown. In blood, top tumor clones expanded by 2 weeks, shrinking by 4.

TCRdb keeps only in-frame clones here, not all; method: immunoSEQ multiplex PCR. The repertoire holds some 72,000 clones, with 82% as singletons. The TCR comes from a man between 60 and 75 years old with renal cell carcinoma. The chain links TRBV5-1 to TRBJ2-4; TRBD2 matches 16 bases. The sample was blood, taken from a patient whose treatment included radiotherapy and nephrectomy. The CDR3 DNA reads TGCGCCAGCAGCGCCCAGGGACTAGCGGGAGGGAACATTCAGTACTTC. As protein: CASSAQGLAGGNIQYF.